This TCR beta chain originates from a study of blood T cell repertoires in COVID-19 (dated by TCRdb to the early 2020s). Study-wide context: The collaborator samples originated in the United States, Italy and Spain and spanned the acute and convalescent phases of COVID-19. The sample metadata nearly always contained a de-identified subject ID, COVID-19 status, age in years and sex. Samples were obtained from the ongoing ImmuneRACE study (first 160 participants) and from about 1,300 subjects provided by 6 global collaborators. The material from the prospective study consisted of cDNA or gDNA derived from T cells, B-cell-depleted T cells, or PBMCs. The repertoires were made available in a free public database intended to serve as a resource for research on the immune response to SARS-CoV-2. HLA class I and class II types, where available, came from metadata supplied by the sample provider rather than from assay-based typing. Subjects who had been exposed to COVID-19, were actively infected with it, or had recovered from it provided the deeply sampled blood TCRbeta repertoires that made up the dataset. Overall study results and their limits: The amount of clinical and demographic metadata varied by source and participant and was provided uncurated.

Collaborating institutions collected whole blood in K2EDTA tubes following their own protocols. For TCRbeta analysis, collaborator samples were shipped as frozen whole blood, as isolated PBMCs, or as DNA extracted from either sample type. The immunoSEQ Assay, a bias-controlled multiplex PCR, was used to amplify TCRbeta CDR3 regions from genomic DNA. The original pipeline was this. Nucleated cell counts per sample were estimated from amplification of reference gene primers within the assay. To quantify the absolute abundance of each unique TCRbeta CDR3 rearrangement, sequence reads were collapsed and filtered. For each sample, productive Simpson clonality was calculated as the square root of Simpson's diversity index over productive rearrangements. The source is immuneACCESS, and TCRdb retained only in-frame sequences with V and J called. Part of the clones is not carried over; for the studies checked, unresolved V genes explain less than half of this, and the remainder is unexplained. The V and J calls and clone size were taken over from that table, and D and trimming were inferred from the DNA. The sample records 90,000 or so clones, roughly 89% of which are singletons. The ten most abundant clones make up 4.3% of the sample.

Of note for this clone: Its antigen remains undetermined. No much larger clone is present one base from it, and per-base qualities are unavailable.

This TCR was recovered from a woman of 80 years or more with active or convalescent COVID-19. The sample consisted of peripheral blood.

The CDR3 reads as follows: CASRQGARSQPQHF. The nucleotide sequence reads TGTGCCAGCCGACAGGGGGCGCGGAGTCAGCCCCAGCATTTT. The chain is made from TRBV28 and TRBJ1-5; TRBD1 aligns with 10 central bases. V ends up 8 bases short and J 6 bases short, with an unmatched junction base count of 7. Reading from cysteine to phenylalanine, the CDR3 counts 14 amino acids. Kept here is only the CDR3 DNA, which spans 42 bases and is read in frame from base 1. The germline V gene gives CDR1 as MDHEN and CDR2 as SYDVKM.